These 6 T cell receptor beta chains were all obtained from the same sample, sequenced in a study of T cells in Graves' hyperthyroidism and ophthalmopathy. What was amplified from RNA transcripts were TCR beta CDR3 regions. The HTBI set primed first-round TCR CDR3 RT-PCR. TCRdb reprocessed the multiplex PCR reads with MiXCR, giving one entry per CDR3 protein. The data contain hundreds of thousands of distinct CDR3 sequences, roughly 13% of them singletons. Specimen: blood. All receptors derive from a woman younger than 35 with Graves' hyperthyroidism.

At least ten counts were recorded for this clonotype. This chain connects TRBV30 to TRBJ2-2; TRBD1 agrees at 8 bases. V trimming: 4 bases; J trimming: 3 bases; junction bases outside the gene matches: 7. CDR1 and CDR2 (germline): GTSNPN, SVGIG (reference sequence). This CDR3 is built from 15 residues. The CDR3 region has the DNA TGTGCCTGGAACGCCGGGACAGGAGACACCGGGGAGCTGTTTTTT. Amino acids: CAWNAGTGDTGELFF.

This clonotype was seen at least ten times. The J gene is TRBJ2-1, the V gene TRBV3-1, with 11 positions matching TRBD2. CDR1 is LGHDT and CDR2 is YNNKEL in the germline V gene (reference sequence). The length of the CDR3 is 15 residues. The ends lost 4 bases at V and 13 bases at J; junction bases unmatched: 12. The CDR3 protein is CASSRDLAGGSEQFF. CDR3 nucleotides: TGTGCCAGCAGCCGAGATCTAGCGGGGGGCAGTGAACAGTTCTTC.

This chain uses TRBV28 with TRBJ2-5; 7 bases match TRBD1. The CDR3 totals 14 residues. Germline CDR1 and CDR2: MDHEN and SYDVKM. The J segment lost 4 bases and the V segment lost 4 bases, leaving 6 bases of the junction unmatched. This CDR3 is CASSSSDRVETQYF. DNA of the CDR3: TGTGCCAGCAGTTCCTCAGACAGGGTAGAGACCCAGTACTTC.

This chain joins TRBV4-1 and TRBJ2-3; D is possibly TRBD1 or TRBD2 (7 bases each). Trimming took off 4 bases at V and 0 bases at J, with 17 bases between the two ends. CDR3 length: 17 residues. Per germline, CDR1 MGHRA and CDR2 YSYEKL. CDR3 DNA: TGCGCCAGCAGCCCTGGGGGGGGGACAGCAAGCACAGATACGCAGTATTTT. It is translated as CASSPGGGTASTDTQYF.

The table lists this clonotype with many counts. V usage is TRBV2 and J usage is TRBJ2-6; D is unresolved. V was trimmed by 6 bases and J by 4 bases, leaving 10 bases between them. The V gene's germline CDR1 is SNHLY and CDR2 FYNNEI. The CDR3 has 14 amino acids. This CDR3 is CASRDPDGANVLTF. In DNA form, the CDR3 reads TGTGCCAGCAGGGACCCGGACGGGGCCAACGTCCTGACTTTC.

The chain joins TRBV7-8 to TRBJ1-3; D not resolved. CDR3 length: 14 amino acids. Trimming pared 6 bases from V and 4 bases from J, leaving 13 bases between. The germline V gene encodes CDR1 SGHVS and CDR2 FQNEAQ. CDR3 region: CASSNYFQGNTIYF. The CDR3 coding sequence is TGTGCCAGCAGTAACTATTTTCAGGGAAACACCATATATTTT.